The 10 T cell receptor beta chains given below trace back to one sample, sequenced in a study of blood T cell repertoires in COVID-19. The table came from immunoSEQ multiplex PCR; TCRdb's copy has only in-frame clones and leaves some out. The sample comprises under 200,000 clones, approximately 84% of which are singletons, and over 2% rests with the top ten. Sequencing was carried out using peripheral blood. The source is a human donor with acute or convalescent COVID-19. The donor label of this sample is uncertain.

This chain joins TRBV5-1 and TRBJ2-5; 15 nucleotides line up with TRBD2. V was pared by 4 bases and J by 5 bases, with 6 bases of the junction left unmatched. The CDR3 is 16 amino acids. CDR1 is SGHRS and CDR2 is YFSETQ in the germline V gene. Here the CDR3 reads CASSGGLAGGQETQYF. CDR3 coding DNA: TGCGCCAGCAGCGGAGGACTAGCGGGGGGGCAGGAGACCCAGTACTTC.

V gene TRBV2 combines with J gene TRBJ2-1; maybe TRBD2 (6 bases). CDR1 is SNHLY, CDR2 FYNNEI, per germline. Deletions cut 1 base from V and 13 bases from J, with 14 bases between. The length of the CDR3 is 13 residues. CDR3 sequence (DNA): TGTGCCAGCAGTGAAGGCCGACTAGAAAACCAGTTCTTC. Its translation is CASSEGRLENQFF.

The rearrangement links TRBV30 to TRBJ1-6; 10 bases agree with TRBD1. The germline V gene has CDR1 GTSNPN and CDR2 SVGIG (reference sequence). CDR3 length: 15 amino acids. CDR3 coding DNA: TGTGCTGATTTCTTTTGGGACAGGGGAGGATCACCCCTCCACTTT. Translating it yields CADFFWDRGGSPLHF.

This rearrangement joins TRBV4-1 to TRBJ1-4; D might be TRBD1 (6 bases). Per germline, CDR1 MGHRA and CDR2 YSYEKL. This CDR3 region has 17 residues. Trimming stripped 4 bases from V and 0 bases from J, with 15 bases between. For the CDR3, the DNA is TGCGCCAGCAGCCCGCAGGGGCGCGGTTCAACTAATGAAAAACTGTTTTTT. Amino acids: CASSPQGRGSTNEKLFF.

This clone was detected only once. The V and J genes are TRBV2 and TRBJ2-7; 7 nucleotides agree with TRBD1. Germline trimming cut 6 bases from V and 4 bases from J; bases unmatched to any gene: 12. Germline V CDR1 and CDR2: SNHLY, FYNNEI. There are 15 residues in the CDR3. The CDR3 protein is CASRYRTGFMYEQYF. The CDR3 region has the DNA TGTGCCAGCAGATATCGGACAGGCTTTATGTACGAGCAGTACTTC.

The V gene is TRBV7-2, the J gene TRBJ1-2; tentative D call: TRBD1 (5 bases). CDR1 and CDR2 from the germline V gene are SGHTA and FQGNSA. The ends were cut back, 2 bases at V and 0 bases at J, with 7 bases in the middle. The CDR3 sequence is 14 residues long. CDR3: CASSLQGPNYGYTF. The CDR3 DNA reads TGTGCCAGCAGCTTACAGGGTCCTAACTATGGCTACACCTTC.

The genes are TRBV14 and TRBJ2-1, with TRBD2 identical over 8 bases. Germline V gene lookup returns CDR1 SGHDN and CDR2 FVKESK. Trimming took 2 bases from V and 8 from J; bases not matched to a gene: 8. This CDR3 has 15 amino acids. The CDR3 loop is CASSQWSGRSDEQFF. The CDR3 DNA sequence: TGTGCCAGCAGCCAATGGAGCGGGAGATCCGATGAGCAGTTCTTC.

The chain joins TRBV9 to TRBJ2-7; tentatively, D is TRBD1 (6 bases). Germline V gives CDR1 SGDLS, CDR2 YYNGEE. V gave up 0 bases and J gave up 5 bases, with 6 bases separating them. The CDR3 contains 12 residues. The CDR3 reads CASSVGQDEQYF. For the CDR3, the DNA is TGTGCCAGCAGCGTAGGACAGGACGAGCAGTACTTC.

The chain recombines TRBV28 with TRBJ2-2; D perhaps matches TRBD1 (7 bases). Germline lookup yields CDR1 MDHEN and CDR2 SYDVKM. The germline V and J ends were trimmed by 10 bases and 6 bases, with 15 bases remaining between them. CDR3 size: 13 residues. The DNA for the CDR3 is TGTGCCATGGGAGGCAGGGGGGCCGGGGAGCTGTTTTTT. Translated: CAMGGRGAGELFF.

This clone was observed a handful of times. The chain couples TRBV7-9 to TRBJ1-2; D uncertain. This CDR3 region has 13 residues. Germline values: CDR1 SEHNR, CDR2 FQNEAQ (reference sequence). V lost 1 base to trimming and J lost 8 bases, with 11 bases between them. In DNA, the CDR3 is TGTGCCAGCAGCTTAGGGACTTTCGGGGGCTACACCTTC. Residues: CASSLGTFGGYTF.